This TCR beta chain comes out of a study of lymphopenia after photon versus proton radiotherapy. Broader study findings: Better survival with proton therapy was suggested as possible, not demonstrated. In patients who died, overall survival fell as post-nadir TCR diversity dropped more. Proton therapy kept repertoires fairly stable, unlike photons, which gained effector/memory cells. Oligoclonal CD8+ Temra expansion after nadir drove photon patients' diversity drop.

TCRdb's table, derived via immunoSEQ multiplex PCR, lists solely in-frame clones and lacks some. The sample consists of tens of thousands of clones, approximately 83% of them appearing once. Only one count was recorded for this clone. Its antigen is unidentified. CDR1 and CDR2 (germline): SEHNR, FQNEAQ (reference sequence). V was clipped by 2 bases and J by 7 bases, with 18 bases between them. The CDR3 is 16 amino acids. Specimen: peripheral blood, collected from a patient treated with proton-based radiotherapy. The TCR comes from a woman in her 70s with pancreatic cancer. The chain joins TRBV7-9 to TRBJ2-1; possibly TRBD1 for D (5 bases). The CDR3 region has the DNA TGTGCCAGCAGCTTACCCGGATCCGGCGCAGGGAATGAGCAGTTCTTC. It codes for CASSLPGSGAGNEQFF.